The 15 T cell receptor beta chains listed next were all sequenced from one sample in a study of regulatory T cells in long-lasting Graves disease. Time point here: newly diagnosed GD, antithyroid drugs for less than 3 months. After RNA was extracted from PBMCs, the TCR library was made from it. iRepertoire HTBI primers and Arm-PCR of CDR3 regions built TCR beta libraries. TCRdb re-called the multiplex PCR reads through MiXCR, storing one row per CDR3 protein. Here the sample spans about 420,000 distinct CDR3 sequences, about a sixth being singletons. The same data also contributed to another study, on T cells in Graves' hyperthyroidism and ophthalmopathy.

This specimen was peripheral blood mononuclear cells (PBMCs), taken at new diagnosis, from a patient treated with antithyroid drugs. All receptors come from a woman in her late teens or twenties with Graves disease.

In DNA form, the CDR3 reads TGTGCCAGCAGAAACCGGGACAGGGGTGATAATGAGCAGTTCTTC. It encodes CASRNRDRGDNEQFF. The chain combines TRBV28 with TRBJ2-1; 10 positions match TRBD1. Germline V gives CDR1 MDHEN, CDR2 SYDVKM. The CDR3 extends over 15 amino acids. The ends lost 6 bases at V and 7 bases at J; junction bases unmatched: 9.

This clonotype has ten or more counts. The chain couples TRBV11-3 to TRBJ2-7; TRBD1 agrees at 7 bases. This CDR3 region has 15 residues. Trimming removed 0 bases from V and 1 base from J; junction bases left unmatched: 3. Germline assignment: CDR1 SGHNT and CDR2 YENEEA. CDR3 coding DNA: TGTGCCAGCAGCTTAGACCGGGACAGATCCTACGAGCAGTACTTC. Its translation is CASSLDRDRSYEQYF.

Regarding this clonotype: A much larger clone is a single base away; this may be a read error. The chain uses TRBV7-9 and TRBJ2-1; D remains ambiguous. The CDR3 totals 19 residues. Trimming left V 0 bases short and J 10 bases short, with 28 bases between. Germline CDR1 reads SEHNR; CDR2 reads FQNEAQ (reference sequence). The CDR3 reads CASSLAKVVAVPSSYEQFF. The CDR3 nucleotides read TGTGCCAGCAGCTTAGCGAAGGTAGTGGCGGTCCCAAGCTCCTACGAGCAGTTCTTC.

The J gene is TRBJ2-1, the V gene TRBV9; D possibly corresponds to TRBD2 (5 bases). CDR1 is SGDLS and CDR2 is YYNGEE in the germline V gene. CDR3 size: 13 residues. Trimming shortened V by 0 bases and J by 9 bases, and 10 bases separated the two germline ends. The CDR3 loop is CASSVVFGGEQFF. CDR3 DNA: TGTGCCAGCAGCGTAGTGTTTGGAGGTGAGCAGTTCTTC.

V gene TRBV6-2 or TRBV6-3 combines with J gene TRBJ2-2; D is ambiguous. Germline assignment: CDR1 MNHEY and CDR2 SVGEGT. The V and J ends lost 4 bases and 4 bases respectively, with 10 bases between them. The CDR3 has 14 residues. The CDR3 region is CASSSELITGELFF. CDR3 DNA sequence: TGTGCCAGCAGTTCGGAGCTCATCACCGGGGAGCTGTTTTTT.

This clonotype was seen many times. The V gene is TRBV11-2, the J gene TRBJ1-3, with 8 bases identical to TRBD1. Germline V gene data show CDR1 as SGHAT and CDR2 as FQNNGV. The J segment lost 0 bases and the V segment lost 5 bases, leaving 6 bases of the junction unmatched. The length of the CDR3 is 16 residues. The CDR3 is CASSTGTGNSGNTIYF. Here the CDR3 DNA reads TGTGCCAGCAGCACCGGGACAGGAAACTCTGGAAACACCATATATTTT.

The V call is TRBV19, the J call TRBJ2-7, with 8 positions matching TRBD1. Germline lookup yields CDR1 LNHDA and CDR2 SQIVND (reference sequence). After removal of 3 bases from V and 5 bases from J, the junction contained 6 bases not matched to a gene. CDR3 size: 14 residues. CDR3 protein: CASSIRGLGNEQYF. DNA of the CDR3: TGTGCCAGTAGTATCAGGGGGCTTGGGAACGAGCAGTACTTC.

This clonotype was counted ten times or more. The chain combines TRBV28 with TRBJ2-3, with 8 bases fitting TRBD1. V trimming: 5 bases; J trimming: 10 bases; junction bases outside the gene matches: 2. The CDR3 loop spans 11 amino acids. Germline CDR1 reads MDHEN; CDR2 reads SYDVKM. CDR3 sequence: CASSGQGSQYF. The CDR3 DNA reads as TGTGCCAGCAGTGGACAGGGATCGCAGTATTTT.

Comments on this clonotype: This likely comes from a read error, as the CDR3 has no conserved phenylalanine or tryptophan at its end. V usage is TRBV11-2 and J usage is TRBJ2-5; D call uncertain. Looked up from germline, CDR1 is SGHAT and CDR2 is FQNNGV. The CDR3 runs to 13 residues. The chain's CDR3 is CASSFTDQESQYL. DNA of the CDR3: TGTGCCAGCAGCTTCACGGACCAAGAGAGCCAGTACCTC.

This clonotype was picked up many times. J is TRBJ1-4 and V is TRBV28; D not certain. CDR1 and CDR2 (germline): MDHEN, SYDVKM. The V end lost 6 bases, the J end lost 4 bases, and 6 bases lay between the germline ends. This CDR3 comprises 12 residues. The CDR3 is CASSSDNEKLFF. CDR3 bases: TGTGCCAGCAGCTCCGATAATGAAAAACTGTTTTTT.

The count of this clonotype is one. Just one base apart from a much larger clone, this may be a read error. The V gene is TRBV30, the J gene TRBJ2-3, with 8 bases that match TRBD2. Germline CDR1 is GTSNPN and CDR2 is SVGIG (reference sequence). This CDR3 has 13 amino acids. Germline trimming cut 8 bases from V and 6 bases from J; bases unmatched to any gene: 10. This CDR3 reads CAVRRGGPDTQYF. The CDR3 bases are TGTGCCGTAAGACGGGGGGGCCCTGATACGCAGTATTTT.

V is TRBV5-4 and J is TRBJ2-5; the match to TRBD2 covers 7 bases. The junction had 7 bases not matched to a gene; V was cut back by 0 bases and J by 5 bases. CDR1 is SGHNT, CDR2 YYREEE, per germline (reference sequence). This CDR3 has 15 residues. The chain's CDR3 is CASSLASGNPETQYF. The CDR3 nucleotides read TGTGCCAGCAGCTTGGCAAGCGGGAACCCCGAGACCCAGTACTTC.

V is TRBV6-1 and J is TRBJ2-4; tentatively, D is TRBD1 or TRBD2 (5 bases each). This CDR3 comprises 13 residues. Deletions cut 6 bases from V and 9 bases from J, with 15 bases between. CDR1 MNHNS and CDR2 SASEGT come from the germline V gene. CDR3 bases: TGTGCCAGCAGCCCCGGGCCTGGGGGCATTCAGTACTTC. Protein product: CASSPGPGGIQYF.

In DNA, the CDR3 is TGTGCCAGCAGTCCCCGGGCAGATACGCAGCATTTT. This codes for CASSPRADTQHF. The J gene is TRBJ2-3, the V gene TRBV28; D is ambiguous. The J call may be faulty, since TRBJ1-5 better matches the DNA end. CDR3 length: 12 residues. CDR1 is MDHEN, CDR2 SYDVKM, per germline.

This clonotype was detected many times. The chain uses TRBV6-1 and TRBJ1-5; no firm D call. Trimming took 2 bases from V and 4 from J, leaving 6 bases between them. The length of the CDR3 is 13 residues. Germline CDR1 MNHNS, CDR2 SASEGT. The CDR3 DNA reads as TGTGCCAGCAGTGAAATCAGGAATCAGCCCCAGCATTTT. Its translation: CASSEIRNQPQHF.